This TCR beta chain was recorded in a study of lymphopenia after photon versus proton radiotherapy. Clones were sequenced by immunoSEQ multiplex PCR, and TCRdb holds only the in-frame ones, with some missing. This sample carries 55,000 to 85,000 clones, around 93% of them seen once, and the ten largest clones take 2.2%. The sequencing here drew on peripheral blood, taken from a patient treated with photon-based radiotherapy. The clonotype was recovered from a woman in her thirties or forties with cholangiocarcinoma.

The CDR3 is CAWTEGQGPDTQYF. CDR3 nucleotide sequence: TGTGCCTGGACAGAGGGACAGGGACCAGATACGCAGTATTTT. The chain couples TRBV30 to TRBJ2-3; 9 bases are a match to TRBD1. The CDR3 is 14 residues long. Germline V gives CDR1 GTSNPN, CDR2 SVGIG (reference sequence). Germline trimming cut 4 bases from V and 4 bases from J; bases unmatched to any gene: 6.